This passage covers 18 T cell receptor beta chains from one sample sequenced in a study of CD8+ T cells in alopecia areata. Investigators isolated RNA and reverse transcribed it into cDNA to act as the sequencing template. Here immunoSEQ multiplex PCR was the method, and the copy in TCRdb shows in-frame clones only, minus some. The table records roughly 190,000 clones, 60% to 70% of them present only once. Treatment reported: oral pan-JAK inhibitor, 5-10 mg twice daily. Sequenced material: CD4+ T cells sorted from blood, taken at week 4, from a patient treated with tofacitinib. The receptors shown here come from a human donor with alopecia areata.

The chain is built from TRBV6-1 and TRBJ1-2; D may be TRBD1 (5 bases). V shed 7 bases and J shed 8 bases, with 14 bases lying between them. The germline gives CDR1 MNHNS, CDR2 SASEGT. This CDR3 is 12 amino acids long. The CDR3 spells CASTGTFLGYTF. For the CDR3, the DNA is TGTGCCAGCACCGGGACCTTTCTGGGCTACACCTTC.

This clone is medium-sized in the sample. An end of the junction does not agree with germline; a read error may underlie this. The chain recombines TRBV2 with TRBJ2-5; TRBD2 matches 8 bases. CDR3 length: 12 amino acids. Germline V lookup: CDR1 SNHLY, CDR2 FYNNEI. The CDR3 is CASSPHAGGGDF. In DNA, the CDR3 is TGTGCCAGCAGTCCCCATGCGGGGGGCGGTGACTTC.

This clone was recorded once. The chain recombines TRBV2 with TRBJ1-2; D is uncertain. Germline-derived CDR1 and CDR2 are SNHLY and FYNNEI. V shed 3 bases and J shed 2 bases, with 4 bases lying between them. This CDR3 is 12 amino acids long. The CDR3 bases are TGTGCCAGCAGTGACAGGAACTATGGCTACACCTTC. Its translation: CASSDRNYGYTF.

The rearrangement links TRBV29-1 to TRBJ2-7; no clear D gene. The germline V gene has CDR1 SQVTM and CDR2 ANQGSEA. This CDR3 comprises 11 residues. The V end was cut by 7 bases, the J end by 3 bases, with 10 bases between. The CDR3 sequence: CSGTEGYEQYF. CDR3 sequence (DNA): TGCAGCGGAACCGAAGGCTACGAGCAGTACTTC.

Here the CDR3 reads CASSLRTTRKPYNEQFF. For the CDR3, the DNA is TGCGCCAGCAGCTTGAGGACGACAAGGAAACCCTACAATGAGCAGTTCTTC. The rearrangement links TRBV5-1 to TRBJ2-1; D is uncertain. The CDR3 consists of 17 residues. CDR1 and CDR2 (germline): SGHRS, YFSETQ. V was shortened by 1 base and J by 2 bases, with 16 bases between the two germline ends.

V and J are TRBV5-1 and TRBJ2-3; D uncertain. The CDR3 is 13 amino acids. Trimming shortened V by 1 base and J by 6 bases, and 9 bases separated the two germline ends. Germline CDR1 reads SGHRS; CDR2 reads YFSETQ. The CDR3 region is CASSLSMADTQYF. Here the CDR3 DNA reads TGCGCCAGCAGCTTGAGCATGGCGGATACGCAGTATTTT.

The rearrangement links TRBV11-2 to TRBJ2-4, with D perhaps TRBD1 (6 bases). V lost 5 bases to trimming and J lost 6 bases, with 17 bases between them. Per germline, CDR1 SGHAT and CDR2 FQNNGV. CDR3 length equals 15 residues. DNA for the CDR3: TGTGCCAGCAGCCCATTTTTATCAGGGGTAAACATTCAGTACTTC. This sequence encodes CASSPFLSGVNIQYF.

The chain employs TRBV5-4 and TRBJ2-5, with 11 bases aligning to TRBD2. CDR1 is SGHNT, CDR2 YYREEE, per germline (reference sequence). The junction had 7 bases not matched to a gene; V was cut back by 3 bases and J by 3 bases. The CDR3 length is 16 residues. DNA of the CDR3: TGTGCCAGCAGCTCTGCAGAGACTAGCGGGAAAGAGACCCAGTACTTC. Its translation: CASSSAETSGKETQYF.

This clone was found a few times. This sequence joins TRBV6-5 and TRBJ1-5, with D perhaps TRBD1 (5 bases). The CDR3 totals 15 residues. Trimming removed 7 bases from V and 7 bases from J, with 20 bases in between. The germline V gene encodes CDR1 MNHEY and CDR2 SVGAGI. DNA of the CDR3: TGTGCCAGCACCATCACGGGCAGGGATCGGCAGCCCCAGCATTTT. Its protein is CASTITGRDRQPQHF.

This clone was seen a few times. The rearrangement uses TRBV29-1 and TRBJ1-1; perhaps TRBD1 as D (5 bases). Germline V gene data show CDR1 as SQVTM and CDR2 as ANQGSEA. The V and J ends lost 6 bases and 5 bases respectively, with 16 bases between them. There are 13 residues in the CDR3. CDR3 residues: CSVQKGFGTEAFF. DNA of the CDR3: TGCAGCGTACAGAAGGGGTTCGGGACTGAAGCTTTCTTT. The full variable domain, its missing parts supplied by reference TRBV29-1 and TRBJ1-1, is SAVISQKPSRDICQRGTSLTIQCQVDSQVTMMFWYRQQPGQSLTLIATANQGSEATYESGFVIDKFPISRPNLTFSTLTVSNMSPEDSSIYLCSVQKGFGTEAFFGQGTRLTVV.

This clone has only a few counts. The chain employs TRBV6-5 and TRBJ2-7; TRBD2 aligns across 7 bases. Germline CDR1 MNHEY, CDR2 SVGAGI. The CDR3 is 16 residues long. V trimming: 2 bases; J trimming: 1 base; junction bases outside the gene matches: 8. The CDR3 DNA reads as TGTGCCAGCAGTTACCCGGGGGGTAGCGGGTCCTACGAGCAGTACTTC. The encoded protein is CASSYPGGSGSYEQYF.

V gene TRBV11-2 combines with J gene TRBJ2-7; D not certain. CDR1 and CDR2 (germline): SGHAT, FQNNGV. This CDR3 has 12 residues. Between the trimmed V and J ends, which lost 5 bases and 5 bases, there was a span of 10 bases. The CDR3 DNA reads TGTGCCAGCAGCCAAGGTTGGAACGAGCAGTACTTC. This translates into CASSQGWNEQYF.

This chain links TRBV5-1 with TRBJ2-7; D not resolved. Per germline, CDR1 SGHRS and CDR2 YFSETQ. The ends were cut back, 0 bases at V and 3 bases at J, with 7 bases in the middle. The CDR3 spans 13 residues. In DNA, the CDR3 is TGCGCCAGCAGCTTGGCCCCGAACTACGAGCAGTACTTC. Translation: CASSLAPNYEQYF.

The rearrangement uses TRBV29-1 and TRBJ2-4; TRBD2 aligns across 7 bases. V lost 3 bases and J lost 0; bases outside the gene matches: 11. Germline V gives CDR1 SQVTM, CDR2 ANQGSEA. The CDR3 extends over 17 amino acids. This CDR3 is CSVDVTGLSLAKNIQYF. DNA for the CDR3: TGCAGCGTTGATGTAACGGGACTATCCTTAGCCAAAAACATTCAGTACTTC.

This chain connects TRBV29-1 to TRBJ2-5; D might be TRBD2 (6 bases). The CDR3 runs to 11 residues. V dropped 7 bases and J dropped 9 bases, with 15 bases sitting between them. Germline CDR1 SQVTM, CDR2 ANQGSEA. Here the CDR3 reads CSAQAGGSQYF. CDR3 in DNA: TGCAGCGCCCAGGCCGGAGGGTCCCAGTACTTC.

The chain couples TRBV4-2 to TRBJ1-2; TRBD1 might be the D (6 bases). Germline V lookup: CDR1 LGHNA, CDR2 YNFKEQ. Trimming cost V 0 bases and J 4 bases, with 12 bases left between them. This CDR3 region has 15 residues. The CDR3 spells CASSQERGAPYGYTF. DNA for the CDR3: TGTGCCAGCAGCCAAGAGCGGGGGGCGCCCTATGGCTACACCTTC.

This clone was detected only a few times. The chain carries TRBV7-9 and TRBJ1-2; tentative D call: TRBD1 (5 bases). The CDR3 is 14 amino acids. Germline assignment: CDR1 SEHNR and CDR2 FQNEAQ (reference sequence). Trimming removed 8 bases at V and 0 bases at J, with 13 bases between. The CDR3 coding sequence is TGTGCCAGCCGACGGGGGGAGGCTAACTATGGCTACACCTTC. This gives the protein CASRRGEANYGYTF.

This clone was picked up a small number of times. A junction boundary mismatches the germline segment, possibly from a read error. The sample carries other DNA sequences with the same CDR3. J is TRBJ1-1 and V is TRBV29-1, with TRBD1 matching over 7 bases. The CDR3 runs to 13 residues. Germline V CDR1 and CDR2: SQVTM, ANQGSEA. CDR3 region: CSGRQGMNTEAFF. The CDR3 DNA follows: TGCAGCGGCCGACAGGGTATGAATACTGAAGCTTTCTTT.